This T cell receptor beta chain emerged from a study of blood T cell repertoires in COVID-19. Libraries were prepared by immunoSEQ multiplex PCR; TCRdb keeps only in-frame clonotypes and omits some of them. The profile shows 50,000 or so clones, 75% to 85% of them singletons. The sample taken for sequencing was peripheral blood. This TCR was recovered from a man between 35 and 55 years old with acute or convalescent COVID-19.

The CDR3 spells CASSLRDSETQYF. In nucleotides, the CDR3 is TGTGCCAGCAGCTTACGGGACAGCGAGACCCAGTACTTC. The chain carries TRBV11-3 and TRBJ2-5; TRBD1 agrees at 7 bases. The trim removed 2 bases at V and 5 bases at J, leaving 2 bases unmatched. The germline V gene has CDR1 SGHNT and CDR2 YENEEA. This CDR3 has 13 residues.